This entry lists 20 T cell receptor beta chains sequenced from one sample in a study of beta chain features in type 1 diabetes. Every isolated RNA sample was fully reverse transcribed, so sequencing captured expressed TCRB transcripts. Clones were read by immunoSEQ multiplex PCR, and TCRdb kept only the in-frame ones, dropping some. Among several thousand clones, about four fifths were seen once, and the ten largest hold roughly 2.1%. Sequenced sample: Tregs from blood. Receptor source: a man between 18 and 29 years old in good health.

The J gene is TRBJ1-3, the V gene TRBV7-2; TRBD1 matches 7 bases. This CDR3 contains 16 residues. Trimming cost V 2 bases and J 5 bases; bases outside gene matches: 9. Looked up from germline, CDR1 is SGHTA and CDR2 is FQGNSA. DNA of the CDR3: TGTGCCAGCAGCTTACCCCCGGGACAGAAGAGAAACACCATATATTTT. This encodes CASSLPPGQKRNTIYF.

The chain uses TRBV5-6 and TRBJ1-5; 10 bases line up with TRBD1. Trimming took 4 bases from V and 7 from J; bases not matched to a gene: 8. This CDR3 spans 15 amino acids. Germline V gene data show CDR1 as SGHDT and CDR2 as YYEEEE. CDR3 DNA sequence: TGTGCCAGCAGCACGGGGACAGGGGTTGGGCAGCCCCAGCATTTT. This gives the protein CASSTGTGVGQPQHF.

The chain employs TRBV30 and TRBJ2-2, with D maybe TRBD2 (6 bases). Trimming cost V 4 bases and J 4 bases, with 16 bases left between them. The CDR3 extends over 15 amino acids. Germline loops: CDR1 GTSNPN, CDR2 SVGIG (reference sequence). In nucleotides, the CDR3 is TGTGCCTGGAAGGGTACTAGCTTCGGCACCGGGGAGCTGTTTTTT. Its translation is CAWKGTSFGTGELFF. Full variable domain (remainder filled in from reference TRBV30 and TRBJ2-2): SQTIHQWPATLVQPVGSPLSLECTVEGTSNPNLYWYRQAAGRGLQLLFYSVGIGQISSEVPQNLSASRPQDRQFILSSKKLLLSDSGFYLCAWKGTSFGTGELFFGEGSRLTVL.

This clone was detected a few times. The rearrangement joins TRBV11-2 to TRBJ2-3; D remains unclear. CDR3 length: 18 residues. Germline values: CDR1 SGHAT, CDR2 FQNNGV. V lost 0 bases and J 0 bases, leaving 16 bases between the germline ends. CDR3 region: CASSLEGVGSTSTDTQYF. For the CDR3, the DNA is TGTGCCAGCAGCTTAGAGGGCGTTGGTTCCACTAGCACAGATACGCAGTATTTT.

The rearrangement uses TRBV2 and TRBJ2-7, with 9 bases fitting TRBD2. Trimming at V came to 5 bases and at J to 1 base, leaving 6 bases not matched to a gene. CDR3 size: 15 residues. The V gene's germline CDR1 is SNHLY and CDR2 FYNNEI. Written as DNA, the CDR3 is TGTGCCAGCAGTTTAGGACTAGCGATTTCCTACGAGCAGTACTTC. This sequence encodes CASSLGLAISYEQYF.

CDR3 sequence reads: CASSVRDRVSSTGELFF. The CDR3 DNA reads as TGTGCCAGCAGCGTCCGAGACAGGGTGTCCAGCACCGGGGAGCTGTTTTTT. This sequence joins TRBV7-9 and TRBJ2-2; TRBD1 matches 7 bases. Germline CDR1 reads SEHNR; CDR2 reads FQNEAQ (reference sequence). The junction had 13 bases not matched to a gene; V was cut back by 5 bases and J by 4 bases. This CDR3 spans 17 amino acids. Complete variable domain (other parts from reference TRBV7-9 and TRBJ2-2): DTGVSQNPRHKITKRGQNVTFRCDPISEHNRLYWYRQTLGQGPEFLTYFQNEAQLEKSRLLSDRFSAERPKGSFSTLEIQRTEQGDSAMYLCASSVRDRVSSTGELFFGEGSRLTVL.

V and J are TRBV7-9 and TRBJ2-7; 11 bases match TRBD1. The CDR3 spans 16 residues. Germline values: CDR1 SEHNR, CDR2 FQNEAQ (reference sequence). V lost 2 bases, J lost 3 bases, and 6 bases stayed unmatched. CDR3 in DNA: TGTGCCAGCAGCTTATCCCGGGACAGGGGGTACTACGAGCAGTACTTC. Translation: CASSLSRDRGYYEQYF.

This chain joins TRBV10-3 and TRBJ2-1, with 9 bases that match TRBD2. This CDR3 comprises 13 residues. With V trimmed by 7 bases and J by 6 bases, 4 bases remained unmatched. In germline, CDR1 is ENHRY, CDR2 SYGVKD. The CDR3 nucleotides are TGTGCCATCACGACTAGCGGAACCAATGAGCAGTTCTTC. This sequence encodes CAITTSGTNEQFF.

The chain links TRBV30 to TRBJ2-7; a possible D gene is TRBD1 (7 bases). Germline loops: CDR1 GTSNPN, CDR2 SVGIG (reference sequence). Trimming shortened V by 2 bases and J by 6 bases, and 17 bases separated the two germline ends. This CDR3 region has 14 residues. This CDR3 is CAWSPTRRGREQYF. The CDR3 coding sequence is TGTGCCTGGAGTCCAACAAGGAGGGGGCGCGAGCAGTACTTC.

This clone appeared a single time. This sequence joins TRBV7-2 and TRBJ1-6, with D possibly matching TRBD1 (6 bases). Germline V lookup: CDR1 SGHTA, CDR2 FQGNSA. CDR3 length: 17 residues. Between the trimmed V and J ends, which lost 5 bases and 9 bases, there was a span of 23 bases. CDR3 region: CASSPRARGDGSSPLHF. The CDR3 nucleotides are TGTGCCAGCAGCCCGAGGGCCAGGGGTGATGGGAGTTCACCCCTCCACTTT.

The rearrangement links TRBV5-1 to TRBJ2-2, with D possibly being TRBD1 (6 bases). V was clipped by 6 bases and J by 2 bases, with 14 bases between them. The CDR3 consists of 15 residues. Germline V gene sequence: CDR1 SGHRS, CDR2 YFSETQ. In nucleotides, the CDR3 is TGCGCCAGCAACCCAGGGACACTTAACACCGGGGAGCTGTTTTTT. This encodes CASNPGTLNTGELFF. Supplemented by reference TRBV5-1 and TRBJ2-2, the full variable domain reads KAGVTQTPRYLIKTRGQQVTLSCSPISGHRSVSWYQQTPGQGLQFLFEYFSETQRNKGNFPGRFSGRQFSNSRSEMNVSTLELGDSALYLCASNPGTLNTGELFFGEGSRLTVL.

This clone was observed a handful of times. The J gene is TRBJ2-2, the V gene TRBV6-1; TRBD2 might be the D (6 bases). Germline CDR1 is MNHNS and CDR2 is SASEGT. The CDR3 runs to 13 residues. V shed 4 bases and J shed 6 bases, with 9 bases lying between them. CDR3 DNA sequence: TGTGCCAGCAGTGGTTCGGGAGCCGGGGAGCTGTTTTTT. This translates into CASSGSGAGELFF.

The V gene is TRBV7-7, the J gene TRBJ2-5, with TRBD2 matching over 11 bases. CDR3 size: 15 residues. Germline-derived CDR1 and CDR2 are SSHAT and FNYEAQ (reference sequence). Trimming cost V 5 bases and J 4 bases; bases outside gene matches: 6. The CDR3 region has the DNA TGTGCCAGCAGCCTTAGCGGGGGGGCGGGAGAGACCCAGTACTTC. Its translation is CASSLSGGAGETQYF.

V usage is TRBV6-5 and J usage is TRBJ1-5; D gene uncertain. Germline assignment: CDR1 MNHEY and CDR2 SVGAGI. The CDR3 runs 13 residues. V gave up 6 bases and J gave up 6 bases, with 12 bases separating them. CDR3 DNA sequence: TGTGCCAGCAGCGCGACAATGGGTCAGCCCCAGCATTTT. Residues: CASSATMGQPQHF.

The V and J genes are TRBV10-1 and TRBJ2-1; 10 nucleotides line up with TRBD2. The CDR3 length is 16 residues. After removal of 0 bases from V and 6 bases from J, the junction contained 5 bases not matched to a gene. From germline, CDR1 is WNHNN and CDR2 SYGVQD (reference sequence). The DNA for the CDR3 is TGCGCCAGCAGTGAGTCGCTAGCGGGGGACTTCAATGAGCAGTTCTTC. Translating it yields CASSESLAGDFNEQFF.

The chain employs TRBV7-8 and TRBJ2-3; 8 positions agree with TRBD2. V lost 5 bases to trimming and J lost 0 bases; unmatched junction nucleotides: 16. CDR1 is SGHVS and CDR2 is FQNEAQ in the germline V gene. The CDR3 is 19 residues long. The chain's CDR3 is CASSQDRNSGVGSTDTQYF. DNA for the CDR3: TGTGCCAGCAGCCAAGACAGGAATAGCGGGGTCGGTAGCACAGATACGCAGTATTTT.

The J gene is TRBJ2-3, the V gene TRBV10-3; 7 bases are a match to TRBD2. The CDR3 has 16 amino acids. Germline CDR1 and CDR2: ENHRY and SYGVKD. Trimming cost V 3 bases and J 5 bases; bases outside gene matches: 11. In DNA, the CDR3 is TGTGCCATCAGTGAAGGTTGGGACTATGGAGTAGATACGCAGTATTTT. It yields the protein CAISEGWDYGVDTQYF.

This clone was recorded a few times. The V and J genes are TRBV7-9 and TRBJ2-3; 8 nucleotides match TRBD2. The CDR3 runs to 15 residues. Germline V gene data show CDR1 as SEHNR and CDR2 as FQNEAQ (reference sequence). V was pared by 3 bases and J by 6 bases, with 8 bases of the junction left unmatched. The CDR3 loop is CASSFGSRLADTQYF. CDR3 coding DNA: TGTGCCAGCAGCTTTGGCTCCCGACTAGCGGATACGCAGTATTTT.

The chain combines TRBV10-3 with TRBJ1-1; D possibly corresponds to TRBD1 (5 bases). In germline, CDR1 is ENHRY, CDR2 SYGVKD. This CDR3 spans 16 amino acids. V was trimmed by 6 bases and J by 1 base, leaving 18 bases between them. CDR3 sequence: CAISGTGGGTNTEAFF. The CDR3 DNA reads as TGTGCCATCAGCGGCACGGGGGGGGGAACGAACACTGAAGCTTTCTTT.

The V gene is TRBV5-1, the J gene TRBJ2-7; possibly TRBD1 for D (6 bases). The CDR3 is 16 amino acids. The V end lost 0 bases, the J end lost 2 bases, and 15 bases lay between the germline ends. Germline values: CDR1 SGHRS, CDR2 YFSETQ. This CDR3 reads CASSLDLGHLTYEQYF. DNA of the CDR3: TGCGCCAGCAGCTTGGACCTGGGACACCTGACCTACGAGCAGTACTTC.